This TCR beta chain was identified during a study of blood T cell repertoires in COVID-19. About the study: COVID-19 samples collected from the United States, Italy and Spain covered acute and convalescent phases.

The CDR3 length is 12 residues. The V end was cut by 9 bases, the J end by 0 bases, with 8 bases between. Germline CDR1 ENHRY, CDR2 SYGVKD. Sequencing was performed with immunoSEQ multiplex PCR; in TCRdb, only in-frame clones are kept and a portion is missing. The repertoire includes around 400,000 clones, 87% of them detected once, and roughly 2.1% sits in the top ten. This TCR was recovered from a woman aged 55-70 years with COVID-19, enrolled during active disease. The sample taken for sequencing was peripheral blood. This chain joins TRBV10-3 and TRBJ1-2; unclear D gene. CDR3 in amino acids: CAIQLANYGYTF. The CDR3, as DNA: TGTGCCATACAGCTCGCTAACTATGGCTACACCTTC.